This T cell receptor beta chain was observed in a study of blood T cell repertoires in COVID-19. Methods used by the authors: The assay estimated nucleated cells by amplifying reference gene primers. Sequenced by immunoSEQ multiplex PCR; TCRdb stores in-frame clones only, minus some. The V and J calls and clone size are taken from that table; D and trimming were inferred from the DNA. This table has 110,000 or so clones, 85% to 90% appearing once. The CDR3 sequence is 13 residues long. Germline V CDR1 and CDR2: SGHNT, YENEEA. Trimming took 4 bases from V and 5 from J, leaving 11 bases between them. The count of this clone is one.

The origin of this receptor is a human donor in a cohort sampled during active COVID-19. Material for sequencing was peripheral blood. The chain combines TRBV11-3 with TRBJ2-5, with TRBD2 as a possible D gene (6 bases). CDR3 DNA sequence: TGTGCCAGCAGCTGGGGACTTCGGGAGACCCAGTACTTC. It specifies CASSWGLRETQYF. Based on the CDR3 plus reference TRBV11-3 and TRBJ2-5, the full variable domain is EAGVVQSPRYKIIEKKQPVAFWCNPISGHNTLYWYLQNLGQGPELLIRYENEEAVDDSQLPKDRFSAERLKGVDSTLKIQPAELGDSAVYLCASSWGLRETQYFGPGTRLLVL.